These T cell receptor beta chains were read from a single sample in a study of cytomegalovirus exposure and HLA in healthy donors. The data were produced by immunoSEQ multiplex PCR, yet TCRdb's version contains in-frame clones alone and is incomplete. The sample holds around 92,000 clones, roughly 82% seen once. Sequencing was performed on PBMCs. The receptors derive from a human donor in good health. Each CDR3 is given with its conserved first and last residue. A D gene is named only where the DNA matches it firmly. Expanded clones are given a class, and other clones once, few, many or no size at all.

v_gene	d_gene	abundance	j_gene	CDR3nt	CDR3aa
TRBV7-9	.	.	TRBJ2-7	TGTGCCAGCAGCTTATCAGCGGTCTCCTACGAGCAGTACTTC	CASSLSAVSYEQYF
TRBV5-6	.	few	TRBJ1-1	TGTGCCAGCACCAAAGACATGAACACTGAAGCTTTCTTT	CASTKDMNTEAFF
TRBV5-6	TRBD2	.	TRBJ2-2	TGTGCCAGCAGCTGGGGACTAGCGGGAGCCGGGGAGCTGTTTTTT	CASSWGLAGAGELFF
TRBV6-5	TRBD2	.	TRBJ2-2	TGTGCCAGCAGTTCTAGGCTAGCGGGACCCGGGGAGCTGTTTTTT	CASSSRLAGPGELFF
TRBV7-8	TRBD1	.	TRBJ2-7	TGTGCCAGCAGCTTACAAAGGACAGGGTCTCGATACGAGCAGTACTTC	CASSLQRTGSRYEQYF
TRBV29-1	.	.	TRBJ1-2	TGCAGCGTTGTTCGGGACTATGGCTACACCTTC	CSVVRDYGYTF
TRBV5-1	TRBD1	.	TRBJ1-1	TGCGCCAGCAGCGACAGGGAGGTCGGGAACACTGAAGCTTTCTTT	CASSDREVGNTEAFF
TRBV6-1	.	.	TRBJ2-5	TGTGCCAGCAACCTCCTTGTGACAACTCAAGAGACCCAGTACTTC	CASNLLVTTQETQYF
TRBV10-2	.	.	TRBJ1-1	TGCGCCAGCAGTGAGTCGACAAGTATGGAAGCTTTCTTT	CASSESTSMEAFF
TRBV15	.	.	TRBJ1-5	TGTGCCACCAGCAGAGATAATAGTCAGCCCCAGCATTTT	CATSRDNSQPQHF
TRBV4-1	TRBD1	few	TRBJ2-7	TGCGCCAGCAGCCAAGAAATCGGCAGGGGGCGGCGGGAGCAGTACTTC	CASSQEIGRGRREQYF
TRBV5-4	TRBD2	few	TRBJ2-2	TGTGCCAGCAGCAGGACTAGCGGTCTATCCGGGGAGCTGTTTTTT	CASSRTSGLSGELFF
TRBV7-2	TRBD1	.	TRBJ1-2	TGTGCCCTACCTCTCCTTGGGGGGACAGTACCTAACTATGGCTACACCTTC	CALPLLGGTVPNYGYTF
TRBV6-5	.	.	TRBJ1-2	TGTGCCAGCAGTCGAAACAGGGCGTCCTATGGCTACACCTTC	CASSRNRASYGYTF
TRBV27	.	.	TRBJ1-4	TGTGCCAGCAGTACCCGGGGGGAGGCTAATGAAAAACTGTTTTTT	CASSTRGEANEKLFF
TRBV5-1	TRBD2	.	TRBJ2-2	TGCGCCAGCAGCGAGGTCACTAGCGGCAACACCGGGGAGCTGTTTTTT	CASSEVTSGNTGELFF
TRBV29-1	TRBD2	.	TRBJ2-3	TGCAGCGTTGAAGCGGTAGCGGGAGGGCCCTCCGATACGCAGTATTTT	CSVEAVAGGPSDTQYF
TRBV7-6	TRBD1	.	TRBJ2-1	TGTGCCAGCAGCTTAGGTCGGCGGCAGGGGGATAATGAGCAGTTCTTC	CASSLGRRQGDNEQFF
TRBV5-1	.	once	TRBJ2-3	TGCGCCAGCAGCTTGGGCGGGGACCCGCGTAATACGCAGTATTTT	CASSLGGDPRNTQYF
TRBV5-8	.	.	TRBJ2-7	TGTGCCAGCAGCTTGGCCGGGCTAGCCGTTAAGGGCGAGCAGTACTTC	CASSLAGLAVKGEQYF
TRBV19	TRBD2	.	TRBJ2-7	TGTGCCAGTAGTACTGGGACTAGCGGGAGAAGGTACGAGCAGTACTTC	CASSTGTSGRRYEQYF
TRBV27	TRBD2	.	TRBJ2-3	TGTGCCAGCAGTCCCCGACTAGCGGGAGGACCAGATACGCAGTATTTT	CASSPRLAGGPDTQYF
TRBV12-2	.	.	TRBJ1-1	TGTGCAAGTCGCTTAACCTCAACCGGGACAGGCGACACTGAAGCTTTCTTT	CASRLTSTGTGDTEAFF
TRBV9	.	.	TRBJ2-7	TGTGCCAGCAGCGTAGGAGGAGGGAGGCCCTACGAGCAGTACTTC	CASSVGGGRPYEQYF
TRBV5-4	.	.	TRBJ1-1	TGTGCCAGCAGCTCAGGGGCGAGGGGAGCTTTCTTT	CASSSGARGAFF
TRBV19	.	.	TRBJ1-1	TGTGCCAGTAGCCTGACGGGCGGGGCCACTGAAGCTTTCTTT	CASSLTGGATEAFF
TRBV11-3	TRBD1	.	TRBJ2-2	TGTGCCAGCAGCTTATTTGGGGACAGGACGAACACCGGGGAGCTGTTTTTT	CASSLFGDRTNTGELFF
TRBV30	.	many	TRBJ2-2	TGTGCCTGGACCCTGGGAGGCGGGGAGCTGTTTTTT	CAWTLGGGELFF
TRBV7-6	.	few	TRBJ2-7	TGTGCCAGCAGCCCTACACAACTACGGGAGCAGTACTTC	CASSPTQLREQYF
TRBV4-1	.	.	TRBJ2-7	TGCGCCAGCAGCCAAGATGGGGGCAACTCCTACGAGCAGTACTTC	CASSQDGGNSYEQYF
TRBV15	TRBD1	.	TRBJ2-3	TGTGCCACCAGCACCAGGGACAGGTCTGTCTCAGATACGCAGTATTTT	CATSTRDRSVSDTQYF
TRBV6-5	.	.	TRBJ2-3	TGTGCCAGCAGTTACCAGTTCGGGGATACGCAGTATTTT	CASSYQFGDTQYF
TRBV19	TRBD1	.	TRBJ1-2	TGTGCCAGTAGTATAGATGGGACAGCCGCTAACTATGGCTACACCTTC	CASSIDGTAANYGYTF
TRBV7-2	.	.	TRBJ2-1	TGTGCCAGCAGCGCTCAACCGAGCTCCTACAATGAGCAGTTCTTC	CASSAQPSSYNEQFF
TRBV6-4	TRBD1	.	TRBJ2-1	TGTGCCAGCAGCCAGGACAGGGGGCAGGATGAGCAGTTCTTC	CASSQDRGQDEQFF
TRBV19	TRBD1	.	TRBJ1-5	TGTGCCAGTAGTATAGACAGGGGGCCAAATCAGCCCCAGCATTTT	CASSIDRGPNQPQHF
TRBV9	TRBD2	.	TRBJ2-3	TGTGCCAGCAGCGTTAGCGGGAGGGCCGGCACAGATACGCAGTATTTT	CASSVSGRAGTDTQYF
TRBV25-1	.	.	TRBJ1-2	TGTGCCAGCAGTGAATCTGCGGGGAGTGGAGCCTACACCTTC	CASSESAGSGAYTF
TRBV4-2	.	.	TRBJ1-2	TGTGCCAGCAGCCAAGATTGGGAGGGGACCACCTTC	CASSQDWEGTTF
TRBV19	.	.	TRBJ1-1	TGTGCCACACTGCGGGCCCCAGCGGACACTGAAGCTTTCTTT	CATLRAPADTEAFF
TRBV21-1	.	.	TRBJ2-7	TGTGCCAGCAGCAAAGCGCGGGGGCCCTACTTC	CASSKARGPYF
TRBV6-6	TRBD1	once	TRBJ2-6	TGTGCCAGCTCCTATCCAGGGGGCTCTGGGGCCAACGTCCTGACTTTC	CASSYPGGSGANVLTF
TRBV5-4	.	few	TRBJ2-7	TGTGCCAGCAGCCTGGAAACCGGGGCCTACGAGCAGTACTTC	CASSLETGAYEQYF
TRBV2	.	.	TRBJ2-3	TGTGCCAGCAGTCTTAGGGGGGGGGTCCGTGCGGATACGCAGTATTTT	CASSLRGGVRADTQYF
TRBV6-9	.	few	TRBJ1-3	TGTGCCAGGAAGACAGCCGACTTACTCCCTGGAAACACCATATATTTT	CARKTADLLPGNTIYF
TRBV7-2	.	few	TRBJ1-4	TGTGCCAGCGGGGCGGTAGTTAATGAAAAACTGTTTTTT	CASGAVVNEKLFF
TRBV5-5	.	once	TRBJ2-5	TGTGCCAGCAGCTTGAACTTAGGGGGCCAAGAGACCCAGTACTTC	CASSLNLGGQETQYF
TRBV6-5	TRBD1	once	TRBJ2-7	TGTGCCAGCAGTTACTCCGAACGGGACAGCTCCTACGAGCAGTACTTC	CASSYSERDSSYEQYF
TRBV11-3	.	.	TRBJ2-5	TGTGCCAGCAGCTTAGGCACTACCCAAGAGACCCAGTACTTC	CASSLGTTQETQYF
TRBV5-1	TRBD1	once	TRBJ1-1	TGCGCCAGCAGCTTGGCGAGCAGGGGGGCAACTGAAGCTTTCTTT	CASSLASRGATEAFF
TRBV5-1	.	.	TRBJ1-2	TGCGCCAGCAGCTTGGGCCGCCTACCCTATGGCTACACCTTC	CASSLGRLPYGYTF
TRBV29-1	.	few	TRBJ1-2	TGCAGCGTTCCCACGGGGGGAGTCAGGGGTTATGGCTACACCTTC	CSVPTGGVRGYGYTF
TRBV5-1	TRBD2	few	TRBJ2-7	TGCGCCAGCAGTCCTCGACTAGCGGGAATCTACGAGCAGTACTTC	CASSPRLAGIYEQYF